What follows describes a single T cell receptor (beta chain). Its antigen specificity is not known. Base qualities were left out, and no much larger clone turns up one base away. V was cut back by 4 bases and J by 5 bases, leaving a gap of 17 bases between them. CDR1 SNHLY and CDR2 FYNNEI were looked up in the germline V gene. The cysteine opens and the phenylalanine closes a CDR3 of 15 amino acids. Only CDR3 DNA remains: 45 bases, in frame from the first base. The sample's time point label, decoded: baseline before first vaccination. What the treatment or condition label conveys for this sample: meningococcal conjugate vaccine given as trial control. Vaccinee samples were obtained from the UK trials COV001 and COV002, which included a single-blind randomized controlled phase 2/3 trial of AZD1222 (ChAdOx1 nCoV-19) in healthy adults. For TCRbeta chain sequencing, PBMC samples were collected from trial participants at day 0 and at day 28 after the second dose.

The sample originates from a study of T cell responses to AZD1222 COVID-19 vaccine (dated by TCRdb to about 2021). For the wider study: TCR sequencing covered more than 230 trial participants: some 210 given two doses of AZD1222 and approximately 25 given two doses of MenACWY control vaccine. Enrollment into the trials was organized by age into subgroups of 18-55, 56-69 and 70-plus years, and those subgroups contained roughly 150, 30 and 60 TCR-sequenced participants, respectively. General conclusions and limits of the study: Most participants were white British and females outnumbered males, and the authors suggested that clonal diversity may have been underestimated. Reportedly, almost half of the unique spike-specific TCRs recognized epitopes lying outside the regions that are mutated in the B.1.351 and B.1.1.7 variants. CD4 TCRs associated with the vaccine covered the entire spike protein, and the dominant responses were in regions 160-218 and 743-854. A significant rise in spike-specific TCR breadth and depth was observed after two AZD1222 doses relative to day 0 and relative to MenACWY recipients. Because no samples from the day 14 peak response were available, repertoires could be characterized only after the peak T cell response. In the small 56-69-year group, the increase in depth fell short of significance, most likely because of low power. Conclusions about previously exposed vaccinees are limited, since just a handful of AZD1222 recipients were seropositive for SARS-CoV-2 at baseline.

The CDR3 regions of human TCRbeta chains were analyzed by immunosequencing. Per the original workflow: Repertoire TCRs were checked for matches against a reference library of SARS-CoV-2-specific TCRs that had been generated using the MIRA antigen-specificity platform. Breadth was defined as the fraction of unique TCRs that were SARS-CoV-2-associated. Depth was defined as the fraction of total T cells that were SARS-CoV-2-associated. Using the MIRA data, each spike-specific TCR was assigned both to the spike region to which the TCR was reactive and to a CD4 or CD8 class. Log10-transformed breadth and depth values were compared by one-way ANOVA with Sidak's multiple comparisons tests. TCRdb took this table from immuneACCESS and kept in-frame rearrangements with V and J called. Such tables lack part of the clones; where checked against another copy, unresolved V genes explain under half of the gap, and the rest is unexplained. That table furnishes V, J and clone size, whereas the DNA furnished D and trimming. In all, the sample holds roughly 150,000 clones, and about nine tenths of those were seen once. 3% to 4% of the sample is taken by the ten largest.

The receptor was isolated from an adult in good health. This chain is built from TRBV2 and TRBJ2-5, and possibly TRBD1, on 7 matching bases. Sequences were derived from peripheral blood, sampled on day 0 of MenACWY control vaccination. For the CDR3, the sequence is CASSADQGGGETQYF. The nucleotides read TGTGCCAGCAGTGCCGACCAGGGGGGTGGGGAGACCCAGTACTTC.